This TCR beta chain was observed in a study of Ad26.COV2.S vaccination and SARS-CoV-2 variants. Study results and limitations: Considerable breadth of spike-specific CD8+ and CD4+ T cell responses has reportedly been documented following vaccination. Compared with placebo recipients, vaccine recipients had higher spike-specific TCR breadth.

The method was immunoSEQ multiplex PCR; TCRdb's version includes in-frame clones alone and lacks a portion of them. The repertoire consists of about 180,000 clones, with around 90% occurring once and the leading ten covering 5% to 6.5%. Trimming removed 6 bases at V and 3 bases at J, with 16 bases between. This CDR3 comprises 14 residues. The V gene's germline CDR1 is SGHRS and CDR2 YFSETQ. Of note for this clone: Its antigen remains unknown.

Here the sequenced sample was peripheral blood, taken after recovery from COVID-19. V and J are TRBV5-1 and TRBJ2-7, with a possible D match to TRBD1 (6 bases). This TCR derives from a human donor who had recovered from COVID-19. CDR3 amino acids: CASITAGTHYEQYF. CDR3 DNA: TGCGCCAGCATCACAGCCGGGACACACTACGAGCAGTACTTC.